The clone carrying this T cell receptor beta chain occurred many times. Its antigen remains unknown. The data stem from a study of T cell repertoires in cytomegalovirus infection. Across the study: Public TCR beta signatures provided an indication of both CMV infection and a matching HLA type. The study, taken as a whole, reports: CMV carriers with the relevant HLA were identified by cumulative public TCR beta family frequency. The ex vivo response was dominated by HLA-C-restricted CMV-specific TCR beta clonotypes.

TCRdb reanalysed the reads using MiXCR and keeps one entry per CDR3 protein. The table shows hundreds of thousands of distinct CDR3 sequences, with under 8.5% occurring only once. Germline V gene data show CDR1 as SGHVS and CDR2 as FQNEAQ. The CDR3 covers 18 residues. J gave up 4 bases and V 5 bases, and 17 bases lay outside the gene matches. Sequences were obtained from PBMCs. The chain employs TRBV7-8 and TRBJ1-2, with 9 positions matching TRBD1. This clonotype was sampled from a human donor in good health (CMV status not recorded). Some clones in this sample may be carry-over from other donors' samples. For the CDR3, the DNA is TGTGCCAGCAGCCACCGGACAGGGGTTGTCGGTGGGGCCTATGGCTACACCTTC. Translated, it gives CASSHRTGVVGGAYGYTF.